Listed below are T cell receptor beta chains from one sample, sequenced in a study of monozygotic twins with inflammatory bowel disease. Reprocessing the 5' RACE reads, TCRdb reports a single entry for every CDR3 protein and omits DNA. This sample contains hundreds of thousands of distinct CDR3 sequences. The sequenced sample consisted of blood. These receptors all stem from a human donor with ulcerative colitis or Crohn's disease, or a healthy co-twin of an affected twin (not recorded which). Each CDR3 is given with its conserved first and last residue. Each record gives: V gene, J gene, CDR3 protein.

v_gene: TRBV10-3
j_gene: TRBJ2-3
CDR3aa: CAISESTDTQYF

v_gene: TRBV28
j_gene: TRBJ2-5
CDR3aa: CASNHLAGMETQYF

v_gene: TRBV7-2
j_gene: TRBJ2-7
CDR3aa: CASSLEPSGSYEQYF

v_gene: TRBV6-2/TRBV6-3
j_gene: TRBJ2-7
CDR3aa: CASSFRITESSYEQYF

v_gene: TRBV7-2
j_gene: TRBJ1-5
CDR3aa: CASSLAQGRDHSNQPQHF

v_gene: TRBV28
j_gene: TRBJ1-5
CDR3aa: CASSKQVSNQPQHF

v_gene: TRBV5-5
j_gene: TRBJ1-2
CDR3aa: CASSLSGTDANYGYTF

v_gene: TRBV10-2
j_gene: TRBJ2-3
CDR3aa: CASRDGLAGADTQYF

v_gene: TRBV7-2
j_gene: TRBJ2-7
CDR3aa: CASRNPGTGSYEQYF

v_gene: TRBV5-1
j_gene: TRBJ2-5
CDR3aa: CASFYHKETQYF

v_gene: TRBV4-3
j_gene: TRBJ1-5
CDR3aa: CASSRGINQPQHF

v_gene: TRBV20-1
j_gene: TRBJ2-1
CDR3aa: CSASSSSGYSGNEQFF

v_gene: TRBV21-1
j_gene: TRBJ2-3
CDR3aa: CASKLAGYTDTQYF

v_gene: TRBV12-3/TRBV12-4
j_gene: TRBJ2-1
CDR3aa: CASNLWRGANNEQFF

v_gene: TRBV6-2/TRBV6-3
j_gene: TRBJ1-5
CDR3aa: CASTYRGGVPNQPQHF

v_gene: TRBV7-3
j_gene: TRBJ2-3
CDR3aa: CASARGQGTDTQYF

v_gene: TRBV20-1
j_gene: TRBJ2-6
CDR3aa: CSARVRGTGANVLTF

v_gene: TRBV20-1
j_gene: TRBJ2-3
CDR3aa: CSATESWNTQYF

v_gene: TRBV24-1
j_gene: TRBJ2-7
CDR3aa: CATSGGQGLREQYF

v_gene: TRBV12-3/TRBV12-4
j_gene: TRBJ2-7
CDR3aa: CASSFSTGEQYF

v_gene: TRBV11-3
j_gene: TRBJ2-6
CDR3aa: CASSLDQRGASGANVLTF

v_gene: TRBV24-1
j_gene: TRBJ2-3
CDR3aa: CATSDLAESTDTQYF

v_gene: TRBV7-2
j_gene: TRBJ2-3
CDR3aa: CASTGTSGMGADTQYF

v_gene: TRBV18
j_gene: TRBJ2-4
CDR3aa: CASSPSGGKNIQYF

v_gene: TRBV5-1
j_gene: TRBJ2-2
CDR3aa: CASRQGAPGELFF

v_gene: TRBV6-2/TRBV6-3
j_gene: TRBJ1-2
CDR3aa: CASSYYGTYGYTF

v_gene: TRBV5-1
j_gene: TRBJ2-2
CDR3aa: CASSWGRERITGELFF

v_gene: TRBV12-3/TRBV12-4
j_gene: TRBJ2-4
CDR3aa: CASSLPTGTSPSGKNIQYF

v_gene: TRBV7-2
j_gene: TRBJ1-2
CDR3aa: CASSQPGLNYGYTF

v_gene: TRBV29-1
j_gene: TRBJ1-4
CDR3aa: CSVMSRTQGIIEKLFF

v_gene: TRBV9
j_gene: TRBJ2-1
CDR3aa: CASSVEGRVVNEQFF

v_gene: TRBV30
j_gene: TRBJ1-4
CDR3aa: CAWARTATNEKLFF

v_gene: TRBV7-2
j_gene: TRBJ1-2
CDR3aa: CASSSLRGYTF

v_gene: TRBV12-3/TRBV12-4
j_gene: TRBJ2-3
CDR3aa: CASSPVLAGTDTQYF

v_gene: TRBV24-1
j_gene: TRBJ2-7
CDR3aa: CATSDSYSTYEQYF

v_gene: TRBV28
j_gene: TRBJ2-7
CDR3aa: CASSNALYEQYF

v_gene: TRBV6-2/TRBV6-3
j_gene: TRBJ2-6
CDR3aa: CASSYNSGANVLTF

v_gene: TRBV9
j_gene: TRBJ1-1
CDR3aa: CASTNHGGGTEAFF

v_gene: TRBV19
j_gene: TRBJ1-1
CDR3aa: CASSRAGKMNTEAFF

v_gene: TRBV15
j_gene: TRBJ2-1
CDR3aa: CATSRDAGGNYNEQFF

v_gene: TRBV20-1
j_gene: TRBJ2-3
CDR3aa: CSALPPSPDTQYF

v_gene: TRBV12-3/TRBV12-4
j_gene: TRBJ2-6
CDR3aa: CASRPSGKSSGANVLTF